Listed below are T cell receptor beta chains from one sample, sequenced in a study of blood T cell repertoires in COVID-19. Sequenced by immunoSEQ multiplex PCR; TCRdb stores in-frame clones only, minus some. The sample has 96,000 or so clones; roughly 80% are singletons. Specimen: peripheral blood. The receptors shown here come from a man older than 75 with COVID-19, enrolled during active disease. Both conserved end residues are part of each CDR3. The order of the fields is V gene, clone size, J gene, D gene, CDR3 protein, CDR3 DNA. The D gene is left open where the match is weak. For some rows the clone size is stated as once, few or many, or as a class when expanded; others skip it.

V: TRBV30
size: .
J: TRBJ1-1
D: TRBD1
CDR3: CAWKRDRGRLAFF
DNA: TGTGCCTGGAAGAGGGACAGGGGGCGGCTAGCTTTCTTT

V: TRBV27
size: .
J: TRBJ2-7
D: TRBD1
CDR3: CASSFGQDSYEQYF
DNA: TGTGCCAGCAGTTTTGGACAGGATTCTTACGAGCAGTACTTC

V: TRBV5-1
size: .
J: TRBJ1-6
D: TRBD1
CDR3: CASSSDRLNSPLHF
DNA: TGCGCCAGCAGCTCGGACAGGCTTAATTCACCCCTCCACTTT

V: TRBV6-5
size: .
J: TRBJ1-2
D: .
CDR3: CASSYDKQGFSYGYTF
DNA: TGTGCCAGCAGTTACGATAAACAGGGTTTTTCTTATGGCTACACCTTC

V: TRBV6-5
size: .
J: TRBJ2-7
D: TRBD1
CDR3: CASSYSLGTGFYEQYF
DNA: TGTGCCAGCAGTTACTCGTTAGGGACAGGATTTTACGAGCAATACTTC

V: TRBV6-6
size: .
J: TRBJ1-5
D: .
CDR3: CASSPWTAYLFNQPQHF
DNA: TGTGCCAGCAGTCCCTGGACAGCTTACCTTTTCAATCAGCCCCAGCATTTT

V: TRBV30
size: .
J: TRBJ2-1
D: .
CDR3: CAWSVGAGAIYNEQFF
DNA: TGTGCCTGGAGTGTTGGTGCGGGGGCCATCTACAATGAGCAGTTCTTC

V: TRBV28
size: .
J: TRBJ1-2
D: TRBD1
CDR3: CASLPGTGVGYGYTF
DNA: TGTGCCAGCTTACCGGGGACAGGGGTGGGCTATGGCTACACCTTC

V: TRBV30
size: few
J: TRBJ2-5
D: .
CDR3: CASLARDTPQGGAQYF
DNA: TGTGCCTCTTTGGCCCGGGACACGCCACAAGGGGGGGCCCAGTACTTC

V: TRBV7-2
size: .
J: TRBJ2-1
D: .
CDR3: CASSLATSAGRQQFF
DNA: TGTGCCAGCAGCTTAGCTACGTCGGCAGGGAGGCAGCAGTTCTTC

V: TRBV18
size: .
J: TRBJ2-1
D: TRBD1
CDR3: CASSPTGGNEQFF
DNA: TGTGCCAGCTCACCAACAGGGGGCAATGAGCAGTTCTTC

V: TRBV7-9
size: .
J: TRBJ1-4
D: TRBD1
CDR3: CASSRGGAGTHEKLFF
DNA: TGTGCCAGCAGCCGAGGGGGCGCAGGGACACATGAAAAACTGTTTTTT

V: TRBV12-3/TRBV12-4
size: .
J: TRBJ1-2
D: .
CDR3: CASSPFSRGYTF
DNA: TGTGCCAGCAGTCCCTTCTCTCGTGGCTACACCTTC

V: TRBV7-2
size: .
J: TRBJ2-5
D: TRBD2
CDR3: CASSLVAGGVIETQYF
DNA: TGTGCCAGCAGCTTAGTAGCGGGGGGGGTGATAGAGACCCAGTACTTC

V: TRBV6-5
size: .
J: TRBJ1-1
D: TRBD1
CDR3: CASSYSQGVGTEAFF
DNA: TGTGCCAGCAGTTACTCGCAGGGGGTCGGAACTGAAGCTTTCTTT

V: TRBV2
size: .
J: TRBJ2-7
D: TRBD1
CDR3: CASSVGQGFYEQYF
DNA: TGTGCCAGCAGCGTGGGACAGGGTTTCTACGAGCAGTACTTC

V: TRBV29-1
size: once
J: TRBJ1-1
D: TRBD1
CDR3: CSAKPGTGGSLTEAFF
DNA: TGCAGCGCCAAGCCCGGGACAGGGGGGAGCCTCACTGAAGCTTTCTTT

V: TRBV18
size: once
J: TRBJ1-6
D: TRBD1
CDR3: CASSRRDSNSPLHF
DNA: TGTGCCAGCTCACGACGGGACAGTAATTCACCCCTCCACTTT